These T cell receptor beta chains were read from a single sample in a study of cytomegalovirus exposure and HLA in healthy donors. Repertoires were generated with immunoSEQ multiplex PCR, while TCRdb's copy carries only in-frame clones and drops some. The sample gives tens of thousands of clones, about 81% of which show up once; 8% to 9.5% is in the top ten. The sequenced sample consisted of PBMCs. These receptors all stem from a woman in her forties in good health and CMV-seropositive. CDR3s include the opening cysteine and the closing phenylalanine or tryptophan.

j_gene	len	v_gene	CDR3aa
TRBJ2-1	16	TRBV9	CASSDGGGDRYNEQFF
TRBJ2-5	13	TRBV5-4	CASSLTGGETQYF
TRBJ2-2	13	TRBV7-2	CASSSTWTGELFF
TRBJ1-2	14	TRBV6-5	CASSYGSSRDSFTF
TRBJ1-1	13	TRBV9	CASSQQGNTEAFF
TRBJ2-7	16	TRBV21-1	CASSKGSDREAYEQYF
-	13	TRBV6-5	CASSYGQPYEQYF
TRBJ1-2	12	TRBV19	CASSMARVGYTF
TRBJ1-1	15	TRBV5-5	CASSLILGTDTEAFF
TRBJ2-3	15	TRBV5-1	CASSPASGVGDTQYF
TRBJ1-1	11	TRBV20-1	CSATHSIEAFF
TRBJ2-7	12	TRBV6-5	CANRDAAYEQYF
TRBJ1-5	14	TRBV5-8	CASSFPYSNQPQHF
TRBJ1-2	13	TRBV28	CASTHSGVLDYTF
TRBJ1-3	15	TRBV5-1	CASSLRQGDGNTIYF
TRBJ2-3	14	TRBV7-2	CASSAALARDTQYF
TRBJ1-2	15	TRBV7-9	CASSIREGTNYGYTF
TRBJ1-1	12	TRBV7-9	CASSVQGGEAFF
TRBJ1-1	13	TRBV6-5	CASARGARTEAFF
TRBJ2-5	14	TRBV7-6	CASSGGGLEETQYF
TRBJ2-3	17	TRBV9	CASSVEGSGFHTDTQYF
TRBJ1-5	14	TRBV29-1	CSAQTGAINQPQHF
TRBJ1-2	15	TRBV9	CASTFSIGNDYGYTF
TRBJ2-7	13	TRBV6-1	CASSAGQNYEQYF
TRBJ2-7	14	TRBV21-1	CASDRVDLSYEQYF
TRBJ1-1	13	TRBV10-3	CAISGERDTEAFF
TRBJ2-3	16	TRBV7-3	CASSPRTSGGADTQYF
TRBJ2-3	12	TRBV7-9	CASSSGQGTQYF
TRBJ1-2	12	TRBV5-1	CASSSSGNGYTF
TRBJ2-7	14	TRBV4-2	CASSQEQGVYEQYF
TRBJ1-1	13	TRBV30	CAWSGQANTEAFF
TRBJ2-5	16	TRBV11-2	CASSPDPGLAFGTQYF
TRBJ2-7	16	TRBV6-9	CASSPYIGRGEDEQYF
TRBJ1-2	15	TRBV4-2	CASRQIAGRKDGYTF
TRBJ2-3	14	TRBV27	CASRNSGMTDTQYF
TRBJ2-7	14	TRBV5-6	CASSLSQEDYEQYF
TRBJ2-7	13	TRBV19	CASSIRGAHEQYF
TRBJ1-2	12	TRBV15	CATSMTGSGYTF
TRBJ2-1	15	TRBV19	CASSSQAGGPGEQFF
TRBJ2-5	15	TRBV7-3	CASSLQGALQETQYF
TRBJ1-6	14	TRBV7-9	CSSSSNPRDSPLHF
TRBJ2-5	13	TRBV7-2	CASSFEYQETQYF
TRBJ1-3	14	TRBV6-5	CASSYQASGNTIYF
TRBJ2-2	14	TRBV6-6	CASSYQVNTGELFF
TRBJ1-6	15	TRBV9	CASSVGQGANSPLHF
TRBJ2-7	13	TRBV28	CASSEDTPYEQYF
TRBJ1-1	14	TRBV6-5	CASSAGQGQTEAFF
TRBJ1-3	15	TRBV6-1	CASSSTGFFGNTIYF
TRBJ1-5	13	TRBV5-8	CASSEQQNQPQHF
TRBJ1-4	14	TRBV7-9	CASSSWEGGEKLFF